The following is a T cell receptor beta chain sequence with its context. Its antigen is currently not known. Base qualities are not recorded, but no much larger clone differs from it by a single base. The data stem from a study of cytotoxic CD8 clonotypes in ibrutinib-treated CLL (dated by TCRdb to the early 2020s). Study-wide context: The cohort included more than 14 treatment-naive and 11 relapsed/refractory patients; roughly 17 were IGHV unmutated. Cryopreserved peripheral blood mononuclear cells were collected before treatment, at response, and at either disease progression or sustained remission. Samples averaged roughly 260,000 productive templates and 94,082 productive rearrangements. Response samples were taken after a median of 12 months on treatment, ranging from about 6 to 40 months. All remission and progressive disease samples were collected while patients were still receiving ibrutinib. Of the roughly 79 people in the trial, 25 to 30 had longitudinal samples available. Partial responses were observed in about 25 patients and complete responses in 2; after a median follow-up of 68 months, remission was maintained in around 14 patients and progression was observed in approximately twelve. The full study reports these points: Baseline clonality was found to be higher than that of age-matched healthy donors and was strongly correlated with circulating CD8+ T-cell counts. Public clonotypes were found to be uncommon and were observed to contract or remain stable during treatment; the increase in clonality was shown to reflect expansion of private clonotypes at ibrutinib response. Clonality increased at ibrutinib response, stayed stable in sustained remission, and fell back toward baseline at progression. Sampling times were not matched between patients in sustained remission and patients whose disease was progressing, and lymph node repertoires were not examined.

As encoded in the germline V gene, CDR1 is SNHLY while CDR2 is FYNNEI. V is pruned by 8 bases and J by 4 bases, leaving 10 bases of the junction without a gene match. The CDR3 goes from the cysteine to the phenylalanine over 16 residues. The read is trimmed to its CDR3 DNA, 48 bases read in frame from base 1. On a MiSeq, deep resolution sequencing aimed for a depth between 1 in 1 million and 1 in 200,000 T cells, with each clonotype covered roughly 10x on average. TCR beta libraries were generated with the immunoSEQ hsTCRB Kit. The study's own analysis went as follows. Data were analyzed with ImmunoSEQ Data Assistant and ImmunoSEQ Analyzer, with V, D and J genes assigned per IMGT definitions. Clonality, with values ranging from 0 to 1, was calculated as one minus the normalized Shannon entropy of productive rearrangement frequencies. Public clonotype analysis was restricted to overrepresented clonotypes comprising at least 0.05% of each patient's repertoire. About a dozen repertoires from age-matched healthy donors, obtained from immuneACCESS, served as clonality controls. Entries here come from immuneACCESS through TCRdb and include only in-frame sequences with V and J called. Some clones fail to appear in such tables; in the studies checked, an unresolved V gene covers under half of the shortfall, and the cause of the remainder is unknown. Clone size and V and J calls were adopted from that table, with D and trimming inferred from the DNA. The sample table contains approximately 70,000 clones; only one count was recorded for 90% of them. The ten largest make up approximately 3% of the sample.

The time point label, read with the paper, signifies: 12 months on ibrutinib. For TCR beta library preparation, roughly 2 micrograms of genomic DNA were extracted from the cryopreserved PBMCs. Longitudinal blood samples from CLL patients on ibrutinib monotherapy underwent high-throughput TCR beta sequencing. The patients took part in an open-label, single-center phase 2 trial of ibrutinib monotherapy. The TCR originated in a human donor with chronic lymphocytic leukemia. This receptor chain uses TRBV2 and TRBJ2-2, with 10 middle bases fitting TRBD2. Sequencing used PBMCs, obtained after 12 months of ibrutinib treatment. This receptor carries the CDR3 CASGGASGSGTGELFF. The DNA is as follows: TGTGCCAGCGGGGGGGCTAGCGGGAGCGGCACCGGGGAGCTGTTTTTT.